This T cell receptor (beta chain) was documented in a study of T cell responses to AZD1222 COVID-19 vaccine. Study information: The study pooled second doses at about 4 or about 12 weeks.

Only in-frame clones appear in the TCRdb table, and some are missing; sequencing was by immunoSEQ multiplex PCR. The table includes 80,000 to 90,000 clones, 90% to 95% detected once. Study-wide findings and caveats: Nearly half of spike-specific TCRs reportedly target unmutated variant regions. White British ancestry dominated among donors, who included more females, and clonal diversity was possibly underestimated. It was only after the peak T cell response that any repertoires were sampled.

Comments on this clone: Its antigen is unidentified.

This TCR was sampled from an adult in good health. Source: peripheral blood, taken on day 0 of AZD1222 vaccination.

CDR3 sequence (DNA): TGTGCCAGCAGCGCTTACGACCGGGGGGCTGGCACTGAAGCTTTCTTT. Translating it yields CASSAYDRGAGTEAFF. The chain has TRBV9 and TRBJ1-1, with a tentative D call TRBD1 (6 bases). Germline V gene sequence: CDR1 SGDLS, CDR2 YYNGEE. The CDR3 has 16 amino acids. The V end was cut by 3 bases, the J end by 4 bases, with 19 bases between.